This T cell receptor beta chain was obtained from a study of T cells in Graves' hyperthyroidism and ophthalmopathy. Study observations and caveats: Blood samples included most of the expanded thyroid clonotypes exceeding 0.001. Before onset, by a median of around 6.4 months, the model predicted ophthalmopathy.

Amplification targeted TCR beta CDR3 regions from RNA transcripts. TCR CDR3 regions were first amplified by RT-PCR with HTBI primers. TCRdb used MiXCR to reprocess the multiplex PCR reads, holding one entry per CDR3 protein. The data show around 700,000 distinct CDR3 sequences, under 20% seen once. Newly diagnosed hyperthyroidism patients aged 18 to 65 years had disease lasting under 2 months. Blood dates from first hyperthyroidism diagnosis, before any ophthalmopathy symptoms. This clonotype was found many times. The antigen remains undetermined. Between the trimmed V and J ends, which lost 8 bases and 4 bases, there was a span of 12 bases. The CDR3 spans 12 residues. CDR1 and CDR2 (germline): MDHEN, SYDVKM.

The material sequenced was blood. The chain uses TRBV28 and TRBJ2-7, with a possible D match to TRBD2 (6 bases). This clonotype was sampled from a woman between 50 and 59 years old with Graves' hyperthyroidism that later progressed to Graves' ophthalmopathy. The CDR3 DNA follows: TGTGCCAGCGATCAGGCGGGGTACGAGCAGTACTTC. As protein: CASDQAGYEQYF.